This T cell receptor (beta chain) is drawn from a study of graft-versus-host responses after intestinal transplantation. On the study more broadly: All of the recipients had induction that used anti-thymocyte globulin, then tacrolimus and steroids for about 3 years. The study, taken as a whole, reports: Early after transplant, HvG clones declined as circulating GvH clones peaked.

Data came from immunoSEQ multiplex PCR; TCRdb stores just in-frame clones and leaves some out. Found here are about 20,000 clones, under 50% of them singletons; the top ten hold around 0.81%. CD3+CD4+ and CD3+CD8+ responders that were proliferating and CFSE-low were sorted post-reaction. CDR3 length: 14 amino acids. CDR1 is MGHRA, CDR2 YSYEKL, per germline. V gave up 1 base and J gave up 10 bases, with 16 bases separating them. The chain has TRBV4-1 and TRBJ1-1; D possibly corresponds to TRBD1 (5 bases). This receptor was taken from a human patient who received an intestinal transplant. Source: alloreactive CD4+ T cells from a mixed lymphocyte reaction culture, taken before intestinal transplant. Subset specified: CFSE-low proliferating T cells sorted from roughly six-day pre-transplant mixed lymphocyte reaction (GvH or HvG direction). DNA for the CDR3: TGCGCCAGCAGCCAAGGTGGGGCTCTTATGGGAGCTTTCTTT. Translating gives CASSQGGALMGAFF.